The clone carrying this T cell receptor beta chain was counted ten times or more. Antigen unknown. The sample originates from a study of T cells in Graves' hyperthyroidism and ophthalmopathy. Study-level findings and limits: Blood also contained most expanded thyroid clonotypes above 0.001.

RNA transcripts gave rise to amplified TCR beta CDR3 regions. The study used the HTBI primer set for a first-round RT-PCR of the TCR CDR3. Each CDR3 protein is one row after TCRdb ran MiXCR on the multiplex PCR reads. The sample lists 800,000 or so distinct CDR3 sequences; 35% to 40% were seen once. Across 18 months, stable Graves' hyperthyroidism was marked by no progression to ophthalmopathy. Patients aged 18 to 65 had newly diagnosed hyperthyroidism lasting under 2 months. Germline lookup yields CDR1 LNHNV and CDR2 YYDKDF (reference sequence). V dropped 4 bases and J dropped 4 bases, with 7 bases sitting between them. The CDR3 is 13 amino acids.

This TCR was sampled from a man between 18 and 35 years old with Graves' hyperthyroidism. The V and J genes are TRBV15 and TRBJ1-4, with unresolved D. The sequencing input was blood. CDR3 DNA sequence: TGTGCCACCAGCACCCGAAGTAATGAAAAACTGTTTTTT. Its protein product is CATSTRSNEKLFF.